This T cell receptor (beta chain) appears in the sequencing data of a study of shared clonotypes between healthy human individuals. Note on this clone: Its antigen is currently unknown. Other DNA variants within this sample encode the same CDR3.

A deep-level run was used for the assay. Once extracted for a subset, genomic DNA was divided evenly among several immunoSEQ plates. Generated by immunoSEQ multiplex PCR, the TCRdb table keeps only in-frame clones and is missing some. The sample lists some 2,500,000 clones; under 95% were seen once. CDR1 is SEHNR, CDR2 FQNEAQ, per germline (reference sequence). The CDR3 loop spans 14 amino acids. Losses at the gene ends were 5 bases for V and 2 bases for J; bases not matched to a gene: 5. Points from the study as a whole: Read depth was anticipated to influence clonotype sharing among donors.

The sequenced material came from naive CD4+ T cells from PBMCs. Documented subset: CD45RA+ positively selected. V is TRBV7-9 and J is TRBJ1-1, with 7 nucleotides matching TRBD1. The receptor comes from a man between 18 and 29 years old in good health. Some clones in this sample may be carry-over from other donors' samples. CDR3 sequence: CASSPRGQNTEAFF. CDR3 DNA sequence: TGTGCCAGCAGCCCTAGGGGGCAAAACACTGAAGCTTTCTTT.